Listed here are 29 T cell receptor beta chains from one sample, sequenced in a study of OX40 agonist ivuxolimab in advanced cancers. Using immunoSEQ multiplex PCR, the repertoire was profiled, and TCRdb retains in-frame clones only, with some absent. The profile shows over 50,000 clones, around 90% of them singletons. This sample comprised CD4+ or CD8+ T cells sorted from blood, obtained in a trial of the OX40 agonist ivuxolimab. Receptors originate from an adult with an advanced solid tumor such as melanoma, head and neck, liver or kidney cancer.

The gene calls are TRBV10-3 and TRBJ2-1; 9 bases are shared with TRBD1. The CDR3 runs 15 residues. Germline loops: CDR1 ENHRY, CDR2 SYGVKD. The junction had 4 bases not matched to a gene; V was cut back by 0 bases and J by 7 bases. CDR3 amino acids: CAISESPGQGNEQFF. In DNA, the CDR3 is TGTGCCATCAGTGAGTCACCGGGACAGGGAAATGAGCAGTTCTTC.

V and J are TRBV6-1 and TRBJ1-5; a weak D match, TRBD1 (5 bases). Looked up from germline, CDR1 is MNHNS and CDR2 is SASEGT. The CDR3 covers 13 residues. V shed 8 bases and J shed 4 bases, with 12 bases lying between them. The CDR3 region is CASGTNLNQPQHF. CDR3 sequence (DNA): TGTGCCAGCGGGACTAACCTTAATCAGCCCCAGCATTTT.

This clone was observed a few times. The V and J genes are TRBV4-1 and TRBJ2-1, with D hard to call. Germline V lookup: CDR1 MGHRA, CDR2 YSYEKL. Trimming left V 1 base short and J 9 bases short, with 19 bases between. The CDR3 is made up of 16 amino acids. This CDR3 reads CASSQANMGFSGEQFF. The CDR3 region has the DNA TGCGCCAGCAGCCAAGCTAATATGGGGTTTTCGGGTGAGCAGTTCTTC.

The chain is built from TRBV28 and TRBJ1-1; TRBD1 might be the D (6 bases). CDR1 is MDHEN and CDR2 is SYDVKM in the germline V gene. With 5 bases removed from V and 8 bases from J, the gap between germline ends came to 18 bases. The CDR3 contains 14 residues. This chain's CDR3 is CASSNGGALIEAFF. The CDR3 region has the DNA TGTGCCAGCAGTAACGGGGGGGCCTTAATCGAAGCTTTCTTT.

The chain links TRBV15 to TRBJ2-5; 8 bases map to TRBD1. Germline CDR1 reads LNHNV; CDR2 reads YYDKDF (reference sequence). V was pared by 2 bases and J by 5 bases, with 7 bases of the junction left unmatched. The CDR3 consists of 15 residues. Written as DNA, the CDR3 is TGTGCCACCAGCAGACCTGACAGGGGTGGCGAGACCCAGTACTTC. This codes for CATSRPDRGGETQYF.

The V call is TRBV12-2, the J call TRBJ2-7; TRBD2 was called by the table and not checked on the DNA. TRBV12-2 is a known pseudogene. This CDR3 is 17 amino acids long. DNA for the CDR3: TGTGCAAGTCGTGTCGCGACTAGCATACTTGGGGGCCACGAGCAGTACTTC. This gives the protein CASRVATSILGGHEQYF.

The chain employs TRBV6-5 and TRBJ1-2; a possible D gene is TRBD1 (6 bases). Trimming left V 7 bases short and J 4 bases short, with 13 bases between. Germline CDR1 MNHEY, CDR2 SVGAGI. CDR3 length equals 13 residues. CDR3 loop: CASTGGPSYGYTF. CDR3 coding DNA: TGTGCCAGCACCGGGGGGCCCTCCTATGGCTACACCTTC.

The rearrangement joins TRBV18 to TRBJ2-7; 7 bases match TRBD1. The J segment lost 0 bases and the V segment lost 6 bases, leaving 11 bases of the junction unmatched. Germline V lookup: CDR1 KGHSH, CDR2 LQKENI. This CDR3 contains 16 residues. The CDR3 nucleotides are TGTGCCAGCTCCCCCGCGGTAGGGACAGTCTCCTACGAGCAGTACTTC. This sequence encodes CASSPAVGTVSYEQYF.

The chain links TRBV19 to TRBJ2-5; TRBD2 is a possible D gene (7 bases). CDR1 is LNHDA, CDR2 SQIVND, per germline (reference sequence). CDR3 length equals 14 residues. Trimming pared 3 bases from V and 3 bases from J, leaving 11 bases between. CDR3 sequence reads: CASSMGGHEETQYF. DNA for the CDR3: TGTGCCAGTAGTATGGGGGGGCACGAAGAGACCCAGTACTTC. The whole variable domain, filled in from reference TRBV19 and TRBJ2-5, reads DGGITQSPKYLFRKEGQNVTLSCEQNLNHDAMYWYRQDPGQGLRLIYYSQIVNDFQKGDIAEGYSVSREKKESFPLTVTSAQKNPTAFYLCASSMGGHEETQYFGPGTRLLVL.

The chain is built from TRBV6-6 and TRBJ1-2, with D tentatively TRBD1 (6 bases). The germline V and J ends were trimmed by 6 bases and 6 bases, with 14 bases remaining between them. CDR1 is MNHNY, CDR2 SVGAGI, per germline (reference sequence). This CDR3 is 13 amino acids long. The chain's CDR3 is CASSPTGLNGYTF. The DNA of the CDR3 is TGTGCCAGCAGCCCGACAGGCTTAAATGGCTACACCTTC.

The gene calls are TRBV6-6 and TRBJ2-2, with 7 nucleotides matching TRBD2. V lost 0 bases, J lost 4 bases, and 5 bases stayed unmatched. The CDR3 spans 16 residues. Germline values: CDR1 MNHNY, CDR2 SVGAGI (reference sequence). CDR3 in amino acids: CASSYSGGRATGELFF. CDR3 DNA sequence: TGTGCCAGCAGTTACTCTGGGGGGAGGGCCACCGGGGAGCTGTTTTTT.

This clone appeared once. The genes are TRBV5-5 and TRBJ1-2; no clear D gene. Germline lookup yields CDR1 SGHKS and CDR2 YYEKEE (reference sequence). This CDR3 is built from 15 residues. V lost 4 bases and J lost 3, with 16 bases in between. The CDR3 spells CASSGGFGSDYGYTF. CDR3 DNA sequence: TGTGCCAGCAGCGGAGGGTTTGGATCCGACTATGGCTACACCTTC.

The chain links TRBV7-2 to TRBJ2-2; 10 positions match TRBD2. CDR1 is SGHTA, CDR2 FQGNSA, per germline. Trimming removed 1 base from V and 4 bases from J; junction bases left unmatched: 9. CDR3 length equals 18 residues. The CDR3 loop reads CASSLVYLAGGVTGELFF. The DNA of the CDR3 is TGTGCCAGCAGCTTAGTCTACTTAGCGGGGGGCGTCACCGGGGAGCTGTTTTTT.

The J gene is TRBJ2-7, the V gene TRBV9; 9 bases line up with TRBD1. CDR1 is SGDLS, CDR2 YYNGEE, per germline. After removal of 2 bases from V and 2 bases from J, the junction contained 8 bases not matched to a gene. The CDR3 consists of 16 residues. CDR3 sequence: CASSVGTGSFTYEQYF. In nucleotides, the CDR3 is TGTGCCAGCAGCGTGGGGACAGGGAGTTTCACCTACGAGCAGTACTTC.

The chain couples TRBV4-1 to TRBJ1-6; 9 positions agree with TRBD1. There are 14 residues in the CDR3. V lost 4 bases, J lost 8 bases, and 3 bases stayed unmatched. From germline, CDR1 is MGHRA and CDR2 YSYEKL. CDR3 amino acids: CASSPGTGYSPLHF. The DNA of the CDR3 is TGCGCCAGCAGCCCCGGGACAGGGTATTCACCCCTCCACTTT.

This clone was seen a single time. The rearrangement links TRBV5-1 to TRBJ2-7, with 11 positions matching TRBD1. The V gene end was trimmed by 4 bases and the J gene end by 4 bases; junction bases not matched to a gene: 7. From germline, CDR1 is SGHRS and CDR2 YFSETQ. The CDR3 contains 15 residues. CDR3 region: CASSASGTGGYEQYF. CDR3 bases: TGCGCCAGCAGCGCATCCGGGACAGGGGGTTACGAGCAGTACTTC. The full variable domain, its missing parts supplied by reference TRBV5-1 and TRBJ2-7, is KAGVTQTPRYLIKTRGQQVTLSCSPISGHRSVSWYQQTPGQGLQFLFEYFSETQRNKGNFPGRFSGRQFSNSRSEMNVSTLELGDSALYLCASSASGTGGYEQYFGPGTRLTVT.

The V call is TRBV6-1, the J call TRBJ2-5, with 10 bases fitting TRBD1. This CDR3 has 18 amino acids. The V segment lost 1 base and the J segment 5 bases; nucleotides outside the gene matches: 13. The V gene's germline CDR1 is MNHNS and CDR2 SASEGT. CDR3 bases: TGTGCCAGCAGTGAAGGAGGAATAGACAGGGGGCGGTGGGAGACCCAGTACTTC. Its protein is CASSEGGIDRGRWETQYF.

This clone was counted a single time. The genes are TRBV19 and TRBJ1-1; the D is unclear. Germline CDR1 reads LNHDA; CDR2 reads SQIVND (reference sequence). V gave up 9 bases and J gave up 4 bases, with 18 bases separating them. CDR3 length equals 14 residues. Here the CDR3 DNA reads TGTGCCAGCCAGTACGGAGGGCTAGGCACTGAAGCTTTCTTT. Translating gives CASQYGGLGTEAFF.

This sequence joins TRBV19 and TRBJ1-2; perhaps TRBD1 as D (5 bases). V was pared by 5 bases and J by 0 bases, with 13 bases between. Germline CDR1 reads LNHDA; CDR2 reads SQIVND (reference sequence). This CDR3 has 15 amino acids. The CDR3 DNA sequence: TGTGCCAGTAGTGACCGGGGGAAGTCTAACTATGGCTACACCTTC. Amino acid sequence: CASSDRGKSNYGYTF.

This clone has just a few counts. One end of the junction does not line up with germline, which may come from a read error. This chain joins TRBV29-1 and TRBJ1-1; D not resolved. The germline gives CDR1 SQVTM, CDR2 ANQGSEA. This CDR3 is 15 amino acids long. CDR3 DNA sequence: TGCAGCGTTAAAGAGGCCTCCTCAGGAGGCACTGAAGCTTTCTTT. Its translation is CSVKEASSGGTEAFF.

DNA of the CDR3: TGTGCCAGCAGCCCTAGGACGGGACTTTATGGCTACACCTTC. It encodes CASSPRTGLYGYTF. The rearrangement joins TRBV6-5 to TRBJ1-2; D perhaps matches TRBD1 (5 bases). Trimming removed 6 bases at V and 5 bases at J, with 16 bases between. In germline, CDR1 is MNHEY, CDR2 SVGAGI. This CDR3 is 14 amino acids long.

The chain combines TRBV2 with TRBJ2-1, with D perhaps being TRBD1 or TRBD2 (5 bases each). The CDR3 loop spans 13 amino acids. Trimming took 7 bases from V and 9 from J, leaving 16 bases between them. CDR1 SNHLY and CDR2 FYNNEI come from the germline V gene. CDR3 protein: CASIMSGTSEQFF. CDR3 coding DNA: TGTGCCAGCATTATGTCTGGGACGAGTGAGCAGTTCTTC.

V and J are TRBV30 and TRBJ2-1; 7 bases agree with TRBD2. This CDR3 is 16 amino acids long. The V gene end was trimmed by 4 bases and the J gene end by 5 bases; junction bases not matched to a gene: 14. Per the germline V gene, CDR1 is GTSNPN and CDR2 is SVGIG (reference sequence). CDR3 bases: TGTGCCTGGACCAAAGGACGGAGCGGGGCCCACAATGAGCAGTTCTTC. Encoded protein: CAWTKGRSGAHNEQFF.

This clone was picked up one time. This chain connects TRBV5-5 to TRBJ1-4; D is uncertain. This CDR3 is 14 amino acids long. Trimming removed 3 bases at V and 4 bases at J, with 10 bases between. Germline V gene lookup returns CDR1 SGHKS and CDR2 YYEKEE (reference sequence). CDR3 loop: CASSSQSLNEKLFF. DNA of the CDR3: TGTGCCAGCAGCTCACAGTCCCTTAATGAAAAACTGTTTTTT.

This clone was seen a few times. This chain's CDR3 is CASSPTGSGGNQPQHF. In DNA, the CDR3 is TGTGCCAGCTCACCAACAGGTTCTGGTGGCAATCAGCCCCAGCATTTT. The chain couples TRBV18 to TRBJ1-5; a possible D gene is TRBD1 (5 bases). The CDR3 covers 16 residues. CDR1 KGHSH and CDR2 LQKENI come from the germline V gene. The V and J ends lost 2 bases and 2 bases respectively, with 13 bases between them.

The genes are TRBV28 and TRBJ2-3; TRBD2 aligns across 10 bases. Germline trimming cut 7 bases from V and 4 bases from J; bases unmatched to any gene: 5. Germline CDR1 reads MDHEN; CDR2 reads SYDVKM. The CDR3 covers 14 residues. CDR3 coding DNA: TGTGCCAGCATCAGCGGGGGGGCCGCAGATACGCAGTATTTT. Amino acid sequence: CASISGGAADTQYF.

V usage is TRBV7-9 and J usage is TRBJ1-5; TRBD1 aligns across 11 bases. The CDR3 has 16 residues. The V gene's germline CDR1 is SEHNR and CDR2 FQNEAQ (reference sequence). After removal of 5 bases from V and 6 bases from J, the junction contained 9 bases not matched to a gene. The CDR3 DNA reads TGTGCCAGCAGCCAAGGACAGGGGGCATATTTTCAGCCCCAGCATTTT. It translates to CASSQGQGAYFQPQHF.

The chain carries TRBV20-1 and TRBJ2-1; D is perhaps TRBD1 or TRBD2 (6 bases each). This CDR3 has 11 residues. CDR1 and CDR2 from the germline V gene are DFQATT and SNEGSKA (reference sequence). V dropped 3 bases and J dropped 9 bases, with 9 bases sitting between them. The CDR3 loop is CSASRGPEQFF. CDR3 bases: TGCAGTGCTAGTCGGGGGCCTGAGCAGTTCTTC.

The chain joins TRBV27 to TRBJ1-2; the match to TRBD1 covers 11 bases. The J segment lost 3 bases and the V segment lost 4 bases, leaving 16 bases of the junction unmatched. The CDR3 is 19 residues long. Germline assignment: CDR1 MNHEY and CDR2 SMNVEV (reference sequence). The CDR3 DNA is TGTGCCAGCAGTTCAAGGACAGGGGGCATTGTTAGTGTAGACTATGGCTACACCTTC. Translated, it gives CASSSRTGGIVSVDYGYTF.